This is a list of T cell receptor beta chains from one sample in a study of blood T cells in healthy people across ages. TCRdb called the 5' RACE reads again in MiXCR, with one record for every CDR3 protein. The sample lists fewer than 750,000 distinct CDR3 sequences, around half occurring once. Sequencing was done on a sample of blood. These receptors originate from a man at least 80 years old in good health. CDR3s include the opening cysteine and the closing phenylalanine or tryptophan. Fields, in order: clone size, V gene, J gene, D gene, CDR3 DNA, CDR3 protein. A D gene is named only where the DNA matches it firmly. Rows give clone size only sometimes, using once, few, many, or a class for an expanded clone.

abundance: medium-sized; v_gene: TRBV6-6; j_gene: TRBJ1-6; d_gene: TRBD1; CDR3nt: TGTGCCAGCACCCCACAGGGGAATAATTCACCCCTCCACTTT; CDR3aa: CASTPQGNNSPLHF
abundance: NA; v_gene: TRBV7-9; j_gene: TRBJ1-1; d_gene: NA; CDR3nt: TGTGCCAGCAGCTTAGCGATGGGGAATGAAGCTTTCTTT; CDR3aa: CASSLAMGNEAFF
abundance: NA; v_gene: TRBV29-1; j_gene: TRBJ2-5; d_gene: TRBD2; CDR3nt: TGCAGCGTTGCTAGCGGGATTAACAATGAGCAGTACTTC; CDR3aa: CSVASGINNEQYF
abundance: NA; v_gene: TRBV28; j_gene: TRBJ2-4; d_gene: NA; CDR3nt: TGTGCCAGCAGTCCGGGAGTTACCAAAAACATTCAGTACTTC; CDR3aa: CASSPGVTKNIQYF
abundance: few; v_gene: TRBV20-1; j_gene: TRBJ2-1; d_gene: TRBD2; CDR3nt: TGCAGTGCTAGAGATACGACGGGAGGGCCCTACAATGAGCAGTTCTTC; CDR3aa: CSARDTTGGPYNEQFF
abundance: few; v_gene: TRBV29-1; j_gene: TRBJ2-3; d_gene: TRBD1; CDR3nt: TGCAGCGTTGACCTACAGGGGAGCACAGATGCGCAGTATTTT; CDR3aa: CSVDLQGSTDAQYF
abundance: few; v_gene: TRBV7-2; j_gene: TRBJ1-6; d_gene: NA; CDR3nt: TGTGCCAGCAGCGTAAGGAGGGGGTGGAATTCACCCCTCCACTTT; CDR3aa: CASSVRRGWNSPLHF
abundance: NA; v_gene: TRBV5-1; j_gene: TRBJ2-7; d_gene: TRBD1; CDR3nt: TGCGCCAGCAGATCGGACAGGGCGTCGGGCGAGCAGTACTTC; CDR3aa: CASRSDRASGEQYF
abundance: NA; v_gene: TRBV20-1; j_gene: TRBJ2-1; d_gene: NA; CDR3nt: TGCAGTGCTAGTCCCACGGGACGAGAGTTCAATGAGCAGTTCTTC; CDR3aa: CSASPTGREFNEQFF
abundance: NA; v_gene: TRBV20-1; j_gene: TRBJ1-1; d_gene: TRBD1; CDR3nt: TGCAGTGCTACTGAGGGACAGGGGACCTTCGTAACTGAAGCTTTCTTT; CDR3aa: CSATEGQGTFVTEAFF
abundance: many; v_gene: TRBV7-9; j_gene: TRBJ2-1; d_gene: TRBD1; CDR3nt: TGTGCCAGCAGCTCCGAGACAGGGGACTCCTACAATGAGCAGTTCTTC; CDR3aa: CASSSETGDSYNEQFF
abundance: NA; v_gene: TRBV12-3/TRBV12-4; j_gene: TRBJ1-1; d_gene: NA; CDR3nt: TGTGCCAGCAGTTTATGGCAGTCGGCTTTCTTT; CDR3aa: CASSLWQSAFF
abundance: NA; v_gene: TRBV6-2/TRBV6-3; j_gene: TRBJ2-6; d_gene: NA; CDR3nt: TGTGCCAGCAGCAATGGTTGGGAAACTGGGGCCAACGTCCTGACTTTC; CDR3aa: CASSNGWETGANVLTF
abundance: NA; v_gene: TRBV6-2/TRBV6-3; j_gene: TRBJ2-1; d_gene: NA; CDR3nt: TGTGCCAGCAGACGCCCGGGACAAGGGGGCTCCTACAATGAGCAGTTCTTC; CDR3aa: CASRRPGQGGSYNEQFF
abundance: NA; v_gene: TRBV20-1; j_gene: TRBJ1-1; d_gene: NA; CDR3nt: TGCAGTGCGAGAAGAGGGGCCCCGAGCACTGAAGCTTTCTTT; CDR3aa: CSARRGAPSTEAFF
abundance: NA; v_gene: TRBV12-3/TRBV12-4; j_gene: TRBJ1-2; d_gene: NA; CDR3nt: TGTGCCAGCAGTTTATGGCAGGGCTCTGGCTACACCTTC; CDR3aa: CASSLWQGSGYTF
abundance: few; v_gene: TRBV13; j_gene: TRBJ2-1; d_gene: TRBD2; CDR3nt: TGTGCCAGCAGCTCCAGCGCGGGGGGAGCGGTCAATGAGCAGTTCTTC; CDR3aa: CASSSSAGGAVNEQFF
abundance: few; v_gene: TRBV6-5; j_gene: TRBJ2-3; d_gene: NA; CDR3nt: TGTGCCAGCAGTTACTCCCAGAGGACAGATACGCAGTATTTT; CDR3aa: CASSYSQRTDTQYF
abundance: NA; v_gene: TRBV29-1; j_gene: TRBJ2-1; d_gene: NA; CDR3nt: TGCAGCGTTGGGGGGGACAGCTACAATGAGCAGTTCTTC; CDR3aa: CSVGGDSYNEQFF
abundance: NA; v_gene: TRBV4-3; j_gene: TRBJ2-1; d_gene: NA; CDR3nt: TGCGCCAGCAGCCAAGATTTGGTATCGAGGGGTGAGCAGTTCTTC; CDR3aa: CASSQDLVSRGEQFF
abundance: few; v_gene: TRBV7-9; j_gene: TRBJ1-6; d_gene: NA; CDR3nt: TGTGCCAGCAGCTTAGCTGAAAGGGGACCCCTCCACTTT; CDR3aa: CASSLAERGPLHF
abundance: NA; v_gene: TRBV4-3; j_gene: TRBJ2-7; d_gene: NA; CDR3nt: TGCGCCAGCAGCCAAGACTACCTTTCTTGGGATGAGCAGTACTTC; CDR3aa: CASSQDYLSWDEQYF
abundance: NA; v_gene: TRBV29-1; j_gene: TRBJ1-2; d_gene: NA; CDR3nt: TGCAGCGTTGACGGCGCGGGGGCGTATGGCTACACCTTC; CDR3aa: CSVDGAGAYGYTF
abundance: NA; v_gene: TRBV27; j_gene: TRBJ2-5; d_gene: NA; CDR3nt: TGTGCCAGCAGTTTCCGGATAGGGTCGCAAGAGACCCAGTACTTC; CDR3aa: CASSFRIGSQETQYF
abundance: few; v_gene: TRBV7-2; j_gene: TRBJ2-5; d_gene: NA; CDR3nt: TGTGCCAGCAGAGTTGGGATGCAAGAGACCCAGTACTTC; CDR3aa: CASRVGMQETQYF
abundance: NA; v_gene: TRBV4-1; j_gene: TRBJ1-2; d_gene: NA; CDR3nt: TGCGCCAGCAGCCGAGTGGATTATCGAGGGGTTTTCTATGGCTACACCTTC; CDR3aa: CASSRVDYRGVFYGYTF
abundance: NA; v_gene: TRBV5-1; j_gene: TRBJ2-7; d_gene: NA; CDR3nt: TGCGCCAGCAGCCCTGCGGCCCCCTCCGAGCAGTACTTC; CDR3aa: CASSPAAPSEQYF
abundance: few; v_gene: TRBV3-1; j_gene: TRBJ2-5; d_gene: TRBD2; CDR3nt: TGTGCCAGCAGCCAAGGCCAGCGGGAGGGCCTAGAGACCCAGTACTTC; CDR3aa: CASSQGQREGLETQYF
abundance: NA; v_gene: TRBV20-1; j_gene: TRBJ2-3; d_gene: TRBD2; CDR3nt: TGCAGTGCTAGCGGACTAGCGGTAGGAGATACGCAGTATTTT; CDR3aa: CSASGLAVGDTQYF
abundance: NA; v_gene: TRBV20-1; j_gene: TRBJ2-1; d_gene: NA; CDR3nt: TGCAGTGCTTCCAACCCGCGGGAACGCTCCTACAATGAGCAGTTCTTC; CDR3aa: CSASNPRERSYNEQFF
abundance: NA; v_gene: TRBV25-1; j_gene: TRBJ1-5; d_gene: NA; CDR3nt: TGTGCCAGCAGTGCCACTAGCAATCAGCCCCAGCATTTT; CDR3aa: CASSATSNQPQHF
abundance: many; v_gene: TRBV6-5; j_gene: TRBJ2-1; d_gene: TRBD1; CDR3nt: TGTGCCAGCAGTTACTCGGGACAGGGGTACAATGAGCAGTTCTTC; CDR3aa: CASSYSGQGYNEQFF
abundance: few; v_gene: TRBV29-1; j_gene: TRBJ2-1; d_gene: NA; CDR3nt: TGCAGCCTGAGAAAGGGGCGCACTGGTGAGCAGTTCTTC; CDR3aa: CSLRKGRTGEQFF
abundance: NA; v_gene: TRBV20-1; j_gene: TRBJ1-2; d_gene: NA; CDR3nt: TGCAGTGCCAGGGACTTCAACTATGGCTACACCTTC; CDR3aa: CSARDFNYGYTF
abundance: many; v_gene: TRBV6-6; j_gene: TRBJ2-1; d_gene: NA; CDR3nt: TGTGCCAGCAGGACCGACAATGAGCAGTTCTTC; CDR3aa: CASRTDNEQFF
abundance: few; v_gene: TRBV4-3; j_gene: TRBJ2-3; d_gene: NA; CDR3nt: TGCGCCAGCAGCCAAGAGTTACCAGATACGCAGTATTTT; CDR3aa: CASSQELPDTQYF
abundance: NA; v_gene: TRBV25-1; j_gene: TRBJ1-1; d_gene: NA; CDR3nt: TGTGCCAGCACGGGTCGCGGGCTAATGAACACTGAAGCTTTCTTT; CDR3aa: CASTGRGLMNTEAFF
abundance: NA; v_gene: TRBV10-3; j_gene: TRBJ1-2; d_gene: NA; CDR3nt: TGTGCCATCAGTGAGGCGGGGGCCAATTATGGCTACACCTTC; CDR3aa: CAISEAGANYGYTF
abundance: NA; v_gene: TRBV28; j_gene: TRBJ1-1; d_gene: NA; CDR3nt: TGTGCCAGCAGTTTAATCAGCTGGGGGGCGATGAACACTGAAGCTTTCTTT; CDR3aa: CASSLISWGAMNTEAFF
abundance: NA; v_gene: TRBV6-2/TRBV6-3; j_gene: TRBJ2-4; d_gene: NA; CDR3nt: TGTGCCAGCAGTTTCTCAACAGACAAAAACATTCAGTACTTC; CDR3aa: CASSFSTDKNIQYF
abundance: NA; v_gene: TRBV7-8; j_gene: TRBJ2-7; d_gene: NA; CDR3nt: TGTGCCAGCAGCTTAGGTAGTGCGATTGGCGAGCAGTACTTC; CDR3aa: CASSLGSAIGEQYF
abundance: few; v_gene: TRBV6-6; j_gene: TRBJ2-7; d_gene: NA; CDR3nt: TGTGCCAGCAGTTACTCACCGGCCTACGGGCAGTACTTC; CDR3aa: CASSYSPAYGQYF